Below, one T cell receptor (beta chain) is given with its context. Its target is not known. Autoimmune disease history or systemic immunosuppression meant exclusion. The sample belongs to a study of OX40 agonist ivuxolimab in advanced cancers. The overall study: Dose-escalation patients were diagnosed with hepatocellular carcinoma, melanoma, renal cell cancer or head and neck cancer.

The CDR3 is made up of 15 amino acids. Between the trimmed V and J ends, which lost 0 bases and 0 bases, there was a span of 8 bases. Per the germline V gene, CDR1 is SGDLS and CDR2 is YYNGEE. Overall study results and limits: Normalized T-cell clonal expansion was also low in a subset of nonresponders.

The protocol was immunoSEQ multiplex PCR, while the TCRdb copy is restricted to in-frame clones and leaves out a portion. The sample has over 55,000 clones; approximately 93% are singletons. Sequencing used CD4+ or CD8+ T cells sorted from blood, obtained in a trial of the OX40 agonist ivuxolimab. This TCR derives from an adult with an advanced solid tumor such as melanoma, head and neck, liver or kidney cancer. This chain connects TRBV9 to TRBJ2-3; D gene uncertain. CDR3 in amino acids: CASSVGLDSTDTQYF. CDR3 coding DNA: TGTGCCAGCAGCGTAGGGCTAGATAGCACAGATACGCAGTATTTT.